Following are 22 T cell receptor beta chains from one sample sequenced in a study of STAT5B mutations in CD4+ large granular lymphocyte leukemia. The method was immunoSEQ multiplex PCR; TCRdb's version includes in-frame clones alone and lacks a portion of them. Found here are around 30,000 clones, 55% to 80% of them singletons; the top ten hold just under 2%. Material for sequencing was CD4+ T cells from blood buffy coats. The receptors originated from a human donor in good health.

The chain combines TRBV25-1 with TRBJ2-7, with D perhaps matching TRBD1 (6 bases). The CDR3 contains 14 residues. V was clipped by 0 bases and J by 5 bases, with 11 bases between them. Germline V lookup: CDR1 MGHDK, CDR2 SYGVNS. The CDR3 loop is CASSEYGRGNEQYF. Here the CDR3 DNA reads TGTGCCAGCAGTGAATATGGCAGGGGCAACGAGCAGTACTTC.

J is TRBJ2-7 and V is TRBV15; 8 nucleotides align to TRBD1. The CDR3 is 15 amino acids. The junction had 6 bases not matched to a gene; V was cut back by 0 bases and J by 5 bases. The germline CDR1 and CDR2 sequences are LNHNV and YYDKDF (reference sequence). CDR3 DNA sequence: TGTGCCACCAGCAGAGAAATTGGGACAGGCGACGAGCAGTACTTC. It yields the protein CATSREIGTGDEQYF.

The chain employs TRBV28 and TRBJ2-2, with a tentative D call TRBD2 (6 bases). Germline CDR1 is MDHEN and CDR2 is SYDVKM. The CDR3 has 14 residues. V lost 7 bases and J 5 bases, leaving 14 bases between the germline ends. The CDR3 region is CASNRRGRTGELFF. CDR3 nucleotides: TGTGCCAGCAACCGACGGGGGAGAACCGGGGAGCTGTTTTTT.

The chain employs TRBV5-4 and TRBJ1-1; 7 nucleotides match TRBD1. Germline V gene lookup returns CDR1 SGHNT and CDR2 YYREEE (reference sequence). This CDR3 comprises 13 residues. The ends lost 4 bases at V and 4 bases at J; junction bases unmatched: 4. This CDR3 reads CASSHRTGTEAFF. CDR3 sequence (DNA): TGTGCCAGCAGCCATCGGACAGGCACTGAAGCTTTCTTT. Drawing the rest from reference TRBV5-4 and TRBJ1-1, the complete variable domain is ETGVTQSPTHLIKTRGQQVTLRCSSQSGHNTVSWYQQALGQGPQFIFQYYREEENGRGNFPPRFSGLQFPNYSSELNVNALELDDSALYLCASSHRTGTEAFFGQGTRLTVV.

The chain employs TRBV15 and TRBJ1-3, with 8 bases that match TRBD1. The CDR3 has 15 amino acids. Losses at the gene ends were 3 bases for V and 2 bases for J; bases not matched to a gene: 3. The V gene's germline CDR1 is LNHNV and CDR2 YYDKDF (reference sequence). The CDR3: CATSRSDRAGNTIYF. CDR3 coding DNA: TGTGCCACCAGCAGGTCGGACAGGGCTGGAAACACCATATATTTT.

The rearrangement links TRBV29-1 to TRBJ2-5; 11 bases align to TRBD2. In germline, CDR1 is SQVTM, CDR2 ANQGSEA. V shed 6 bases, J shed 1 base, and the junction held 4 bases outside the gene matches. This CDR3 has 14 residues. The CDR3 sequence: CSVTSGGRQETQYF. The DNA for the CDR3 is TGCAGCGTCACTAGCGGGGGACGCCAAGAGACCCAGTACTTC.

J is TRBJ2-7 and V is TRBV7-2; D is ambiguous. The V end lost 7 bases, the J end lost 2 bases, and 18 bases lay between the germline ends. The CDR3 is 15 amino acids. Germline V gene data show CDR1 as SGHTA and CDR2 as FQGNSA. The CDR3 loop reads CASTQGPGGPYEQYF. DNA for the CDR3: TGTGCCAGCACCCAAGGCCCAGGTGGGCCCTACGAGCAGTACTTC. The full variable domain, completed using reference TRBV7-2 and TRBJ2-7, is GAGVSQSPSNKVTEKGKDVELRCDPISGHTALYWYRQSLGQGLEFLIYFQGNSAPDKSGLPSDRFSAERTGGSVSTLTIQRTQQEDSAVYLCASTQGPGGPYEQYFGPGTRLTVT.

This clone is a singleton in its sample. The CDR3 nucleotides are TGTGCCAGCAGCGTAGGACCCGAAGGTCGAAACACCATATATTTT. This translates into CASSVGPEGRNTIYF. The rearrangement uses TRBV9 and TRBJ1-3; D ambiguous. The CDR3 is 15 residues long. CDR1 and CDR2 (germline): SGDLS, YYNGEE. Trimming shortened V by 0 bases and J by 5 bases, and 12 bases separated the two germline ends.

In DNA form, the CDR3 reads TGCGCCAGCAGGGACAGGGGAGGGACTGAAGCTTTCTTT. Translation: CASRDRGGTEAFF. The chain couples TRBV10-1 to TRBJ1-1; 9 bases map to TRBD1. The J segment lost 5 bases and the V segment lost 6 bases, leaving 4 bases of the junction unmatched. CDR1 is WNHNN, CDR2 SYGVQD, per germline (reference sequence). There are 13 residues in the CDR3.

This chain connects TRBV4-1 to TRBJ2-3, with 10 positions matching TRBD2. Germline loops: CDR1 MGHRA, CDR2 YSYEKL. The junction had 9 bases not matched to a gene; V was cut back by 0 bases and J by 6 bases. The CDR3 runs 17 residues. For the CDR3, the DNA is TGCGCCAGCAGCCAAGAGTGGAGCGGGGGGGCCATGGATACGCAGTATTTT. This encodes CASSQEWSGGAMDTQYF.

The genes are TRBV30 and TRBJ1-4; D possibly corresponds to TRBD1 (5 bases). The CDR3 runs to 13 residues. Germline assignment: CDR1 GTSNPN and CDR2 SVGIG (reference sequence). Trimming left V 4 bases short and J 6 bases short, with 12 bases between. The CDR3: CAWMPGRDEKLFF. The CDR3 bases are TGTGCCTGGATGCCGGGACGGGATGAAAAACTGTTTTTT.

CDR3 nucleotide sequence: TGTGCCATCACAGGGTCTAGCACAGATACGCAGTATTTT. This sequence encodes CAITGSSTDTQYF. The V and J genes are TRBV10-3 and TRBJ2-3; D is possibly TRBD1 (5 bases). The CDR3 extends over 13 amino acids. The ends were cut back, 7 bases at V and 0 bases at J, with 8 bases in the middle. The germline CDR1 and CDR2 sequences are ENHRY and SYGVKD.

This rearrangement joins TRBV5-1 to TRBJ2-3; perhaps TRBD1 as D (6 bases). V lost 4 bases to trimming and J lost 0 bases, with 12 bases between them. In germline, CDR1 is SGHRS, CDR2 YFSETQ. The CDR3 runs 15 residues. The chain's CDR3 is CASSPYRVSTDTQYF. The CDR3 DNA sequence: TGCGCCAGCAGCCCCTACAGGGTTAGCACAGATACGCAGTATTTT.

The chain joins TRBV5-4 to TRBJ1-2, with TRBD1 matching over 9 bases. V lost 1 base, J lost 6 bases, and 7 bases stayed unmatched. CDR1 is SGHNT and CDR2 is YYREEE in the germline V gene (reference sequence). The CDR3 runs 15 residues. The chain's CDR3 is CASSLTGGARNGYTF. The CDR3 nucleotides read TGTGCCAGCAGCTTGACAGGGGGCGCTCGGAATGGCTACACCTTC.

The CDR3 nucleotides are TGTGCCAGCAGTTTGGGGGGAACAGGGATCGCAACTAATGAAAAACTGTTTTTT. Protein sequence: CASSLGGTGIATNEKLFF. The chain couples TRBV28 to TRBJ1-4; a possible D gene is TRBD1 (6 bases). CDR3 length: 18 amino acids. V lost 3 bases to trimming and J lost 0 bases, with 17 bases between them. Germline V gene data show CDR1 as MDHEN and CDR2 as SYDVKM.

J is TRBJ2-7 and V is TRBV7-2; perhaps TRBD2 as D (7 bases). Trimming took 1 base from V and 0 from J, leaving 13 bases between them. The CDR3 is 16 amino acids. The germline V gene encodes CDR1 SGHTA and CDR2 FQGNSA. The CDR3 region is CASSLEGRGPSYEQYF. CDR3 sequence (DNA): TGTGCCAGCAGCTTAGAGGGGCGGGGGCCCTCCTACGAGCAGTACTTC.

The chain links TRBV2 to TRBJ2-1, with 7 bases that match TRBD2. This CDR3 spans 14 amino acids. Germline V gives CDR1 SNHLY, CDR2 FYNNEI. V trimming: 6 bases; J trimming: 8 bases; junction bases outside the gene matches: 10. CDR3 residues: CASRGRARGDEQFF. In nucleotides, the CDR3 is TGTGCCAGCAGAGGAAGGGCCCGGGGGGATGAGCAGTTCTTC. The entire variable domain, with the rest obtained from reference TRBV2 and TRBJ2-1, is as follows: EPEVTQTPSHQVTQMGQEVILRCVPISNHLYFYWYRQILGQKVEFLVSFYNNEISEKSEIFDDQFSVERPDGSNFTLKIRSTKLEDSAMYFCASRGRARGDEQFFGPGTRLTVL.

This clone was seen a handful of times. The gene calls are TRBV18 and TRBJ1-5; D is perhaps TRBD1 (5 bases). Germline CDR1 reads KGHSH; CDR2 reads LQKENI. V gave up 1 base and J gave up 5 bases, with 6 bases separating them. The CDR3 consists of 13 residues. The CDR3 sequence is CASSPRGDQPQHF. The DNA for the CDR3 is TGTGCCAGCTCACCACGAGGGGATCAGCCCCAGCATTTT.

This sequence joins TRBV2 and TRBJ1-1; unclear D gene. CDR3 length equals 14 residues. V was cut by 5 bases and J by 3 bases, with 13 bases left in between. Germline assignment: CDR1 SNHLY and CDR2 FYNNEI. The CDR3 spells CASSREGRYTEAFF. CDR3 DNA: TGTGCCAGCAGTAGGGAGGGTCGGTACACTGAAGCTTTCTTT.

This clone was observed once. DNA of the CDR3: TGTGCCAGCAGCTTATATGGGGCCGATAATTCACCCCTCCACTTT. Protein: CASSLYGADNSPLHF. V is TRBV7-9 and J is TRBJ1-6, with TRBD1 as a possible D gene (5 bases). CDR1 is SEHNR and CDR2 is FQNEAQ in the germline V gene (reference sequence). The ends were cut back, 2 bases at V and 5 bases at J, with 10 bases in the middle. The CDR3 is 15 amino acids.

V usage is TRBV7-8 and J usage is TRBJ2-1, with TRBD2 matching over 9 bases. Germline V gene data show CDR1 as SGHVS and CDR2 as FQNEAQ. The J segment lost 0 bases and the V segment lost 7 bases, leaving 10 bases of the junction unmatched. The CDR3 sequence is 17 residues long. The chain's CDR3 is CASTKGSGGSSYNEQFF. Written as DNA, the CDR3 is TGTGCCAGCACCAAAGGGAGCGGGGGGAGCTCCTACAATGAGCAGTTCTTC.

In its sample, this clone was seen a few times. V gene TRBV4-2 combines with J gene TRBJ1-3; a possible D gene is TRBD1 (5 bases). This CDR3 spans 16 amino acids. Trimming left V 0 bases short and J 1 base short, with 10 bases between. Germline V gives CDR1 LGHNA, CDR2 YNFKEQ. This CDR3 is CASSQEGAGSGNTIYF. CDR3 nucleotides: TGTGCCAGCAGCCAAGAAGGGGCAGGGTCTGGAAACACCATATATTTT.